In this sample, the clone carrying this T cell receptor beta chain turned up once. Under the authors' procedure: Estimates of nucleated cell counts were drawn from the amplification of reference gene primers. Method: immunoSEQ multiplex PCR; TCRdb's copy keeps in-frame clones and lacks some. Clonal size and the V and J genes are those of that table, whereas D and trimming came from the DNA. The sample consists of some 49,000 clones, about 92% of them appearing once. This CDR3 spans 14 amino acids. V lost 6 bases and J lost 2; bases outside the gene matches: 4. Per the germline V gene, CDR1 is MGHRA and CDR2 is YSYEKL. This specimen comes from a study of blood T cell repertoires in COVID-19. Study as a whole: Some COVID-19 samples were acute and others convalescent; all came from the United States, Italy and Spain. Nucleic acid was either cDNA or gDNA, and it came from T cells, B-cell-depleted T cells, or PBMCs.

Source material: peripheral blood. This sequence joins TRBV4-1 and TRBJ1-2; TRBD1 matches at 9 bases. The TCR was taken from a man between 65 and 80 years old with active COVID-19. CDR3 coding DNA: TGCGCCAGCAGGCCGGGACAGGGAAACTATGGCTACACCTTC. Translating gives CASRPGQGNYGYTF.